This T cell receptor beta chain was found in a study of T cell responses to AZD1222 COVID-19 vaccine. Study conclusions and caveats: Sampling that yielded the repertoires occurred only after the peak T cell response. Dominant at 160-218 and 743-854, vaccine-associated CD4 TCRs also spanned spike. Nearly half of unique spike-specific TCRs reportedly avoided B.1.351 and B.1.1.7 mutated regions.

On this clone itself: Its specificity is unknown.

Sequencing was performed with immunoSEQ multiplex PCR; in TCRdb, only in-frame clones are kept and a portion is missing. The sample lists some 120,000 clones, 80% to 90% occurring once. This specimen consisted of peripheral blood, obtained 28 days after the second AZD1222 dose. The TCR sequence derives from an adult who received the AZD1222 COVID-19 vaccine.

CDR3 sequence (DNA): TGTGCCAGCAGCTTTACAGGGGGCAACTATGGCTACACCTTC. Residues: CASSFTGGNYGYTF. The chain recombines TRBV7-9 with TRBJ1-2; 9 bases are shared with TRBD1. Losses at the gene ends were 3 bases for V and 2 bases for J; bases not matched to a gene: 1. The CDR3 loop spans 14 amino acids. Germline V gene sequence: CDR1 SEHNR, CDR2 FQNEAQ (reference sequence).